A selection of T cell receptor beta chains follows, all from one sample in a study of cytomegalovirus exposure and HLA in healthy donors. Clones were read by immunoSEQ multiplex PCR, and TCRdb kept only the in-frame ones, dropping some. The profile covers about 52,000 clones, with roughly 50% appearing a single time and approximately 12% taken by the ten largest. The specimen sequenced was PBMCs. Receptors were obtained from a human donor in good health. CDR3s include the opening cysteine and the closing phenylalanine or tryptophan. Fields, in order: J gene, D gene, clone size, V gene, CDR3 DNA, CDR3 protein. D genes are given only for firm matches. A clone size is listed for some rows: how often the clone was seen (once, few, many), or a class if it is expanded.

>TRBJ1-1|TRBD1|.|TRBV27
TGTGCCAGCGGGGGGGGGACAGGGAGTACTGAAGCTTTCTTT
CASGGGTGSTEAFF
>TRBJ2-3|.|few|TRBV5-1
TGCGCCAGCAGCTTCCCAGGGAGCACAGATACGCAGTATTTT
CASSFPGSTDTQYF
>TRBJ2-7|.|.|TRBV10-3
TGTGCCATCAAAGAACCGGGTCCTTCCTACGAGCAGTACTTC
CAIKEPGPSYEQYF
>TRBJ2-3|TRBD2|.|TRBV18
TGTGCCAGCTCACCGCGACTAGCGGGGGTGACGGATACGCAGTATTTT
CASSPRLAGVTDTQYF
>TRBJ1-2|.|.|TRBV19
TGTGCCAGTACCGAGCCTGATTTAACCGCTAACTATGGCTACACCTTC
CASTEPDLTANYGYTF
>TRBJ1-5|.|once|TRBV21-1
TGTGCCAGCAGCAAAGAGAGAGGGGGCGGTCAGCCCCAGCATTTT
CASSKERGGGQPQHF
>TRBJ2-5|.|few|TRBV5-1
TGCGCCAGCAGCAGACTCCCGGGATCGTGGGAGACCCAGTACTTC
CASSRLPGSWETQYF
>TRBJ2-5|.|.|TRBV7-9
TGTGCCAGCAGCGGGGACTACCAAGAGACCCAGTACTTC
CASSGDYQETQYF
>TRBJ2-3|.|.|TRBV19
TGTGCCAGTGGGCAGGGCGAAGATACGCAGTATTTT
CASGQGEDTQYF
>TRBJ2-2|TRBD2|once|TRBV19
TGTGCCAGTAGTATCGGGACTAGAGAAGCCGGGGAGCTGTTTTTT
CASSIGTREAGELFF
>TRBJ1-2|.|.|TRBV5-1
TGCGCCAGCAGCTTGGAGGGGCGGTCTGATGGCTACCCCTTC
CASSLEGRSDGYPF
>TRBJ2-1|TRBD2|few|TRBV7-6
TGTGCCAGCAGCTTTCCCGGGACTAGCACGGAGCAGTTCTTC
CASSFPGTSTEQFF
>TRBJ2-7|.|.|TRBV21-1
TGTGCCAGCAGCAAAAAAGAGAGGGGGAACGAGCAGTACTTC
CASSKKERGNEQYF
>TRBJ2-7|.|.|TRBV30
TGTGCCTGGAATCCGCAAGGGGGGGATACTCTCGTCCGGGTATCCTACGAGCAGTACTTC
CAWNPQGGDTLVRVSYEQYF
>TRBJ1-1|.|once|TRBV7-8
TGTGCCAGCAGCCAACGGAGCGGCACTGAAGCTTTCTTT
CASSQRSGTEAFF
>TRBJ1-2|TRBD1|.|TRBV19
TGTGCCAGTACCAGACTACGCGGGACAGGCGGGGGTGGTCAAGTAGGCTACACCTTC
CASTRLRGTGGGGQVGYTF
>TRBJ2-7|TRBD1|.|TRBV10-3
TGTGCCATCAGGGCGGGACAGGGAACCTACGAGCAGTACTTC
CAIRAGQGTYEQYF